Sequencing of this T cell receptor (beta chain) was carried out in a study of radiation and T cells in renal cell carcinoma. The time point: blood 4 weeks post-SBRT, at nephrectomy. The sample's treatment: 15 Gy SBRT to primary tumor, nephrectomy 4 weeks later. Nephrectomy followed 15 Gy stereotactic body radiation by 4 weeks. Serial blood draws occurred at baseline and 2 and 4 weeks post-SBRT. This renal cell carcinoma was of the clear cell type. The CDR3 sequence is 13 residues long. The germline V gene encodes CDR1 MNHEY and CDR2 SVGAGI. Trimming took 6 bases from V and 8 from J, leaving 14 bases between them. Sequencing was performed with immunoSEQ multiplex PCR; in TCRdb, only in-frame clones are kept and a portion is missing. Among 150,000 to 200,000 clones listed, about 88% were seen once.

The sample in question was blood, obtained from a patient whose treatment included radiotherapy and nephrectomy. The chain employs TRBV6-5 and TRBJ2-1, with D possibly TRBD1 on 5 matching bases. This TCR derives from a woman aged 50 to 60 with renal cell carcinoma. The CDR3 bases are TGTGCCAGCAGGGGCCTTAGGGGCGATGAGCAGTTCTTC. Its translation is CASRGLRGDEQFF.